Given below is one TCR beta chain in context. This entry belongs to a study of blood T cell repertoires in COVID-19. The V end lost 1 base, the J end lost 5 bases, and 8 bases lay between the germline ends. The CDR3 covers 13 residues. CDR1 and CDR2 from the germline V gene are SNHLY and FYNNEI. Here immunoSEQ multiplex PCR was the method, and the copy in TCRdb shows in-frame clones only, minus some. The repertoire holds about 70,000 clones, with 80% to 85% as singletons. Input material: peripheral blood. This chain uses TRBV2 with TRBJ1-2, with a tentative D call TRBD1 (6 bases). The TCR was taken from a woman aged 60-75 years with acute or convalescent COVID-19. This CDR3 is CASSEVTGYGYTF. DNA for the CDR3: TGTGCCAGCAGTGAAGTCACAGGGTATGGCTACACCTTC.